This TCR beta chain was sequenced in a study of OX40 agonist ivuxolimab in advanced cancers. The table came from immunoSEQ multiplex PCR; TCRdb's copy has only in-frame clones and leaves some out. The data contain about 63,000 clones, around nine tenths of them singletons. From germline, CDR1 is MRHNA and CDR2 SNTAGT. The CDR3 has 16 residues. The V segment lost 5 bases and the J segment 1 base; nucleotides outside the gene matches: 7. This sequence joins TRBV6-4 and TRBJ2-7; TRBD2 matches at 11 bases. Specimen: CD4+ or CD8+ T cells sorted from blood, collected in a trial of the OX40 agonist ivuxolimab. The receptor was derived from an adult with an advanced solid tumor such as melanoma, head and neck, liver or kidney cancer. The CDR3 sequence is CASSSDLAGGSYEQYF. The CDR3 bases are TGTGCCAGCAGTTCCGACCTAGCGGGAGGTTCCTACGAGCAGTACTTC.